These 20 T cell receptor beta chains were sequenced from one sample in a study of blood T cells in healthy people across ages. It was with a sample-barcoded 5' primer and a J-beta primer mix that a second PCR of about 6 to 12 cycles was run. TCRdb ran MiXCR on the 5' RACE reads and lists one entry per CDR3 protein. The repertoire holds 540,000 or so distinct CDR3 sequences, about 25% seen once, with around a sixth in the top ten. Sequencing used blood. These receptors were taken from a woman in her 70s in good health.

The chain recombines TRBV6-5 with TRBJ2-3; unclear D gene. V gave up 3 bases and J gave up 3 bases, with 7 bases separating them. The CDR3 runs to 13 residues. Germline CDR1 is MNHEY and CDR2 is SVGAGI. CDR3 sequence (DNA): TGTGCCAGCAGTTATAGGGTTACAGATACGCAGTATTTT. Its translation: CASSYRVTDTQYF.

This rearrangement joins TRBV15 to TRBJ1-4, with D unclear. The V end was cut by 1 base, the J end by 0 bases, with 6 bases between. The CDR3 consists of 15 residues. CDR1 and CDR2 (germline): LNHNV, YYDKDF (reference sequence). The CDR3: CATSRVASTNEKLFF. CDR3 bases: TGTGCCACCAGCAGAGTGGCCTCAACTAATGAAAAACTGTTTTTT.

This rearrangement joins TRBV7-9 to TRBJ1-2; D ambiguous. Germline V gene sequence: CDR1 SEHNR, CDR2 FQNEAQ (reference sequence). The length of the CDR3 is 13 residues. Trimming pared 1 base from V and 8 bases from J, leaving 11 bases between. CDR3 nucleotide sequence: TGTGCCAGCAGCTTAGGCGCCGCGAGGGGCTACACCTTC. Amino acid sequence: CASSLGAARGYTF.

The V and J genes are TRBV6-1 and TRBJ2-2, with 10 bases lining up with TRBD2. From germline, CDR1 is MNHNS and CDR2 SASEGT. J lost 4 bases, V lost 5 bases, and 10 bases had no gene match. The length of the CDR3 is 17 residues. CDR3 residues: CASSQPSGGARTGELFF. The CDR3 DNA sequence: TGTGCCAGCAGTCAGCCGAGCGGGGGGGCACGCACCGGGGAGCTGTTTTTT.

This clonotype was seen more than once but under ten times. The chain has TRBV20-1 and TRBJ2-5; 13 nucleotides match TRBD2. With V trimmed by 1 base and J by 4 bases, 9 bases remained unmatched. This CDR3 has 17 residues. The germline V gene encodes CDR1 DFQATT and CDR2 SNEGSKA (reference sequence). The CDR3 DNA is TGCAGTGCTAGAGGGGTCCCCGGGACTAGCGGGGTAGAGACCCAGTACTTC. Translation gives CSARGVPGTSGVETQYF.

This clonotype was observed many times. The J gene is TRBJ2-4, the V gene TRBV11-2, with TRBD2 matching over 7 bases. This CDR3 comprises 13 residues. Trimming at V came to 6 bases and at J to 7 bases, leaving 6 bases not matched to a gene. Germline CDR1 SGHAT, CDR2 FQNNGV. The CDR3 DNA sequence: TGTGCCAGCAGTATTGGACTAGTTAACATTCAGTACTTC. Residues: CASSIGLVNIQYF.

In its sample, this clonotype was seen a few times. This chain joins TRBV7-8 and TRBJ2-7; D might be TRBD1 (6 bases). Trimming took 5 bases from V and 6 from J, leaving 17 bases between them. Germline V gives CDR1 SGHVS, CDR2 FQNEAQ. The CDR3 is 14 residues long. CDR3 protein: CASSQNSGAREQYF. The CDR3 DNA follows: TGTGCCAGCAGCCAAAACTCAGGGGCACGCGAGCAGTACTTC.

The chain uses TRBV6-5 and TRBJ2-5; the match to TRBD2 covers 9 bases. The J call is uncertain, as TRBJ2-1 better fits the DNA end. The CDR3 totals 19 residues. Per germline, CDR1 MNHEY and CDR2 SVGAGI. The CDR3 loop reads CASSYRPSATSGKYNEQFF. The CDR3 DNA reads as TGTGCCAGCAGTTACCGTCCCTCAGCGACTAGCGGAAAGTACAATGAGCAGTTCTTC.

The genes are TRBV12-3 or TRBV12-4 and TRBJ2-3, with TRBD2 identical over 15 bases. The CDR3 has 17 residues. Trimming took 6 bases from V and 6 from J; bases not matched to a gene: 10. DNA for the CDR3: TGTGCCAGCAGAACCGGACTAGCGGGGGGGTCAGCGGATACGCAGTATTTT. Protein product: CASRTGLAGGSADTQYF.

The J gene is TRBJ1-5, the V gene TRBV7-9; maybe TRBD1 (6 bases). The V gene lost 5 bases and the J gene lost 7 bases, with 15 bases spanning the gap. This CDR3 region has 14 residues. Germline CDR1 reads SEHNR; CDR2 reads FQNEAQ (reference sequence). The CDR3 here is CASSRDNGNQPQHF. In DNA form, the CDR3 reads TGTGCCAGCAGCCGGGACAATGGTAACCAGCCCCAGCATTTT.

The CDR3 sequence is CASSYRRTGGATVSEQYF. The CDR3 DNA sequence: TGTGCCAGCAGCTACCGGCGCACAGGGGGAGCGACTGTAAGCGAGCAGTACTTC. The V gene is TRBV7-6, the J gene TRBJ2-7; the match to TRBD1 covers 8 bases. Germline trimming cut 4 bases from V and 6 bases from J; bases unmatched to any gene: 20. The CDR3 sequence is 18 residues long. Germline assignment: CDR1 SGHVS and CDR2 FNYEAQ.

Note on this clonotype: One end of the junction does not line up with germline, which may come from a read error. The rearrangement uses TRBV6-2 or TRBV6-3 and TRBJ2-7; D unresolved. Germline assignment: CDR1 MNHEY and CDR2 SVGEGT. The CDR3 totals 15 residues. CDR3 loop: CASSYQRDGSYERYF. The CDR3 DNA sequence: TGTGCCAGCAGTTACCAGCGTGACGGCTCCTACGAGCGGTACTTC.

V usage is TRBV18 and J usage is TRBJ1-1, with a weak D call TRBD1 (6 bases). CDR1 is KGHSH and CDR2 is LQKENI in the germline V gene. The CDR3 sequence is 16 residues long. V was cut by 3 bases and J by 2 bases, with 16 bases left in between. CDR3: CASSPRSPGGNTEAFF. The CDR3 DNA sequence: TGTGCCAGCTCACCCCGATCACCCGGGGGCAACACTGAAGCTTTCTTT.

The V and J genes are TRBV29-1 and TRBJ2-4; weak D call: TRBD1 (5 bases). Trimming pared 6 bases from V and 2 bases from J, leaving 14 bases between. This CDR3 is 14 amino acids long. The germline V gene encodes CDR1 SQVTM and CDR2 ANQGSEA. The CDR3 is CSVRTQIPKNIQYF. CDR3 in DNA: TGCAGCGTCCGGACACAAATCCCCAAAAACATTCAGTACTTC. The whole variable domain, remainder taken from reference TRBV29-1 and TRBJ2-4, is SAVISQKPSRDICQRGTSLTIQCQVDSQVTMMFWYRQQPGQSLTLIATANQGSEATYESGFVIDKFPISRPNLTFSTLTVSNMSPEDSSIYLCSVRTQIPKNIQYFGAGTRLSVL.

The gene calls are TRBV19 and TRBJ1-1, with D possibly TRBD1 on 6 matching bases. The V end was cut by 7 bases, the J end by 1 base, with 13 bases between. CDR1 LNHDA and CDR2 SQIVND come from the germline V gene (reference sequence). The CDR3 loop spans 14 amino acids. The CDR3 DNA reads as TGTGCCAGTACCCCGGTGGACAGGAACACTGAAGCTTTCTTT. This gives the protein CASTPVDRNTEAFF.

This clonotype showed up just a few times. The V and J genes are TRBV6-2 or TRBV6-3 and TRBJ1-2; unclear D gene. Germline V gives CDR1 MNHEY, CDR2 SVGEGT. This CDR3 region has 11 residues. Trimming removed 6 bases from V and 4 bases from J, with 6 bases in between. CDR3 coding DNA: TGTGCCAGCAGGGTCGTCTATGGCTACACCTTC. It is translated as CASRVVYGYTF.

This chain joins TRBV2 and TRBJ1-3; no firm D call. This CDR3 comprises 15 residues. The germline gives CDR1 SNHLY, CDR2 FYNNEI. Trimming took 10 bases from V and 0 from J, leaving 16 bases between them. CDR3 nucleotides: TGTGCCAACCAAAGGACTCCCGGCTCTGGAAACACCATATATTTT. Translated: CANQRTPGSGNTIYF.

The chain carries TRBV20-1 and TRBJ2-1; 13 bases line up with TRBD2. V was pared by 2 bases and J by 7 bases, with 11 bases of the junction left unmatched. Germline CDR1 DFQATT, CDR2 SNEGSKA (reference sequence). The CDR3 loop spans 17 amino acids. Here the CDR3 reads CSARRLRTSGGGNEQFF. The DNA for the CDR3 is TGCAGTGCTAGACGACTAAGGACTAGCGGGGGTGGGAATGAGCAGTTCTTC.

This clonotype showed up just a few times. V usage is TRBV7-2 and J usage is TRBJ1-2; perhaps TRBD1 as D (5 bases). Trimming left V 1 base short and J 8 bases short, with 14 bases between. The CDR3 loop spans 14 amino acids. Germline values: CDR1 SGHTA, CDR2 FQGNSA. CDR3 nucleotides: TGTGCCAGCAGCTTAGGTGGGGCGAGCCGGGGCTACACCTTC. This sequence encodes CASSLGGASRGYTF.

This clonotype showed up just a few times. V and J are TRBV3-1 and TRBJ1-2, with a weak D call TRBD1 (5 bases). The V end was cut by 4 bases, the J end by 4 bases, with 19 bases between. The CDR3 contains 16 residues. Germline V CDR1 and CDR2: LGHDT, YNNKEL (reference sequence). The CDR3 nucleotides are TGTGCCAGCAGCCCGGGGACTACTTCTAAGGTCTATGGCTACACCTTC. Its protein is CASSPGTTSKVYGYTF.